This T cell receptor beta chain was observed in a study of T cells in Graves' hyperthyroidism and ophthalmopathy. Regions amplified from RNA transcripts were the TCR beta CDR3 regions. The primer set for the first-round RT-PCR of the TCR CDR3 was HTBI. TCRdb fed the multiplex PCR reads into MiXCR, producing one record per CDR3 protein. The profile shows a few hundred thousand distinct CDR3 sequences, about a sixth of them singletons. The length of the CDR3 is 14 residues. The germline V gene has CDR1 SGDLS and CDR2 YYNGEE. The germline V and J ends were trimmed by 1 base and 10 bases, with 15 bases remaining between them. This clonotype was recorded at least ten times.

The chain couples TRBV9 to TRBJ2-1; a possible D gene is TRBD1 (5 bases). The sequenced sample consisted of blood. The origin of this receptor is a man aged 35 to 55 with Graves' hyperthyroidism. The CDR3 loop is CASSVSGGAGEQFF. The CDR3 DNA follows: TGTGCCAGCAGCGTATCCGGTGGGGCAGGAGAGCAGTTCTTC. Full variable domain (missing parts from reference TRBV9 and TRBJ2-1): DSGVTQTPKHLITATGQRVTLRCSPRSGDLSVYWYQQSLDQGLQFLIQYYNGEERAKGNILERFSAQQFPDLHSELNLSSLELGDSALYFCASSVSGGAGEQFFGPGTRLTVL.